The clone carrying this TCR beta chain has only a few counts. This sample is drawn from a study of blood T cell repertoires in COVID-19. V lost 2 bases and J lost 7; bases outside the gene matches: 7. The CDR3 has 14 amino acids. Germline CDR1 LNHDA, CDR2 SQIVND (reference sequence). In the original processing: Nucleated cell number was recorded as an estimate derived from reference gene primer amplification. The method was immunoSEQ multiplex PCR; TCRdb's version includes in-frame clones alone and lacks a portion of them. That table is the source of V, J and clone size, and D and trimming were worked out from the DNA. The data show 300,000 or so clones, roughly 80% seen once.

This TCR derives from a woman aged 50 to 60 with active or convalescent COVID-19. The material sequenced was peripheral blood. V and J are TRBV19 and TRBJ1-1, with TRBD1 matching over 7 bases. The CDR3 sequence: CASSIRQGEGEAFF. The CDR3 DNA follows: TGTGCCAGTAGTATACGACAGGGAGAAGGTGAAGCTTTCTTT.